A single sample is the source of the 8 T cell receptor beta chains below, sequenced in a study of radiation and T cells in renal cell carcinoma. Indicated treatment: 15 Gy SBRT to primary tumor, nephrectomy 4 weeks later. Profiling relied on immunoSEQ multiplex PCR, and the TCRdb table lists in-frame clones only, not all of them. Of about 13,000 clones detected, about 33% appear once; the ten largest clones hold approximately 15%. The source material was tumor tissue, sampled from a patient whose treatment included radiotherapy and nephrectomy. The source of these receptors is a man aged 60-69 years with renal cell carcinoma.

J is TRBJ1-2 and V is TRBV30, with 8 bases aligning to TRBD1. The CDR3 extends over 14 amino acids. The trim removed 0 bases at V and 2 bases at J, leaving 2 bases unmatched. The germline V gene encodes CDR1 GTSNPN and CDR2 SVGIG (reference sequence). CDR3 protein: CAWSVQGGNYGYTF. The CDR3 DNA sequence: TGTGCCTGGAGTGTACAGGGGGGAAACTATGGCTACACCTTC. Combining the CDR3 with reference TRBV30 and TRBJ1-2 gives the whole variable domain SQTIHQWPATLVQPVGSPLSLECTVEGTSNPNLYWYRQAAGRGLQLLFYSVGIGQISSEVPQNLSASRPQDRQFILSSKKLLLSDSGFYLCAWSVQGGNYGYTFGSGTRLTVV.

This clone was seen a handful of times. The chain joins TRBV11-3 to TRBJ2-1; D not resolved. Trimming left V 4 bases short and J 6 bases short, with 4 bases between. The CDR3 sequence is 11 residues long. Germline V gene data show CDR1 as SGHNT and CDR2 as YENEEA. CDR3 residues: CASSSLNEQFF. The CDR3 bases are TGTGCCAGCAGCTCTCTCAATGAGCAGTTCTTC.

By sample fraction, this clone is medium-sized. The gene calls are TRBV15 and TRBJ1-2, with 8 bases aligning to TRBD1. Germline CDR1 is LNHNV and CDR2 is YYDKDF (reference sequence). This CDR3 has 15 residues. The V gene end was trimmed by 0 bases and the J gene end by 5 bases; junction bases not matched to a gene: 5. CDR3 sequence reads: CATSRDPGGGYGYTF. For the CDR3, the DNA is TGTGCCACCAGCAGAGATCCAGGGGGCGGTTATGGCTACACCTTC.

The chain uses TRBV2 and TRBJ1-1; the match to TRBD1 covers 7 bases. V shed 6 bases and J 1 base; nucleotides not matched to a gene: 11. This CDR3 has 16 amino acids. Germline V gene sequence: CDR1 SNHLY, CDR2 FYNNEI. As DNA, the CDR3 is TGTGCCAGCAGGGAACCCCTTAACAGGGGGAACACTGAAGCTTTCTTT. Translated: CASREPLNRGNTEAFF. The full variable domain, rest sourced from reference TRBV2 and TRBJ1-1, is EPEVTQTPSHQVTQMGQEVILRCVPISNHLYFYWYRQILGQKVEFLVSFYNNEISEKSEIFDDQFSVERPDGSNFTLKIRSTKLEDSAMYFCASREPLNRGNTEAFFGQGTRLTVV.

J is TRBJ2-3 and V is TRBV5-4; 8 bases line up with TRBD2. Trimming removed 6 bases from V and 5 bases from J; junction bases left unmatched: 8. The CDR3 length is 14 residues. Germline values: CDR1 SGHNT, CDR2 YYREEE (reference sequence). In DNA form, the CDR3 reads TGTGCCAGCACCACCGGGGGGGTTGTAGATACGCAGTATTTT. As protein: CASTTGGVVDTQYF.

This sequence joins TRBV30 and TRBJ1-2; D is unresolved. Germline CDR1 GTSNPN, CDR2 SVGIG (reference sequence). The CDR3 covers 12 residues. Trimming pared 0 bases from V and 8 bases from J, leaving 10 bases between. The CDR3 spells CAWSVGGSGYTF. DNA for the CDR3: TGTGCCTGGAGTGTAGGAGGAAGCGGCTACACCTTC.

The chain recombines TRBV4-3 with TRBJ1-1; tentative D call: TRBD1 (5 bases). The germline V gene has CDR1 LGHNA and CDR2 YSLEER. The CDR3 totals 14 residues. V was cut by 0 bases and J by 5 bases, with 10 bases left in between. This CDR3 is CASSQDRGATEAFF. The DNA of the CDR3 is TGCGCCAGCAGCCAAGACCGGGGCGCGACTGAAGCTTTCTTT.

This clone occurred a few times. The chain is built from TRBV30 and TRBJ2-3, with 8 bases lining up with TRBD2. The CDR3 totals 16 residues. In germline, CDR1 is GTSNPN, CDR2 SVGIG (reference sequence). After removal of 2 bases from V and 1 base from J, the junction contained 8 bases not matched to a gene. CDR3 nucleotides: TGTGCCTGGAGTCCACAATCACTAGCGGGCACAGATACGCAGTATTTT. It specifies CAWSPQSLAGTDTQYF. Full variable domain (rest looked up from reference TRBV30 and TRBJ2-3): SQTIHQWPATLVQPVGSPLSLECTVEGTSNPNLYWYRQAAGRGLQLLFYSVGIGQISSEVPQNLSASRPQDRQFILSSKKLLLSDSGFYLCAWSPQSLAGTDTQYFGPGTRLTVL.